A single sample gave rise to the 17 T cell receptor beta chains below, sequenced in a study of breast tumors, draining lymph nodes, adjacent tissues. Each CDR3 protein is one row after TCRdb ran MiXCR on the multiplex PCR reads. The repertoire has approximately 210,000 distinct CDR3 sequences, 30% to 35% of them found once; the top ten carry 3% to 4%. The lymph nodes were axillary draining lymph nodes from breast cancer patients. The sample consisted of axillary lymph node tissue. The receptors were gathered from a female donor with breast cancer. Some clones in this sample may be carry-over from other donors' samples.

For this clonotype: Because the CDR3 is missing its conserved closing phenylalanine or tryptophan, this is likely a read error. The DNA is left out, because the CDR3 cannot be placed on it with certainty; the CDR3 is given as TCRdb lists it. The chain combines TRBV9 with TRBJ1-6; the DNA was not used to check the table's D call, TRBD1. A total of 9 residues make up the CDR3, ends included. In germline, CDR1 is SGDLS, CDR2 YYNGEE. This CDR3 reads CASSARTVV.

In this sample, this clonotype turned up many times. The gene calls are TRBV20-1 and TRBJ2-2, with 9 bases identical to TRBD2. Germline loops: CDR1 DFQATT, CDR2 SNEGSKA (reference sequence). The CDR3 has 16 residues. V was clipped by 1 base and J by 4 bases; unmatched bases: 7. In nucleotides, the CDR3 is TGCAGTGCTAGAGTTAGCGGGGGTCGTCTCACCGGGGAGCTGTTTTTT. Its protein is CSARVSGGRLTGELFF.

This clonotype was observed many times. This chain joins TRBV11-2 and TRBJ1-2; no reliable D call. With 0 bases removed from V and 4 bases from J, the gap between germline ends came to 9 bases. CDR1 SGHAT and CDR2 FQNNGV come from the germline V gene. This CDR3 spans 14 amino acids. CDR3 coding DNA: TGTGCCAGCAGCTTAGATCTTAGGTCCTATGGCTACACCTTC. This sequence encodes CASSLDLRSYGYTF.

The count of this clonotype is one. V and J are TRBV2 and TRBJ1-4; 7 bases fit TRBD1. The CDR3 is 14 residues long. The V segment lost 5 bases and the J segment 6 bases; nucleotides outside the gene matches: 6. Germline V CDR1 and CDR2: SNHLY, FYNNEI. The CDR3 DNA reads TGTGCCAGCAGTCCGGACAGGTGGGATGAAAAACTGTTTTTT. Translation gives CASSPDRWDEKLFF.

The chain couples TRBV28 to TRBJ1-5; D is possibly TRBD1 (6 bases). Germline CDR1 is MDHEN and CDR2 is SYDVKM. Trimming left V 5 bases short and J 2 bases short, with 13 bases between. CDR3 length equals 15 residues. For the CDR3, the DNA is TGTGCCAGCAGTCCCTTCAGGGGCGGCAATCAGCCCCAGCATTTT. Its protein product is CASSPFRGGNQPQHF.

This chain connects TRBV3-1 to TRBJ2-3; 12 nucleotides agree with TRBD2. Germline loops: CDR1 LGHDT, CDR2 YNNKEL (reference sequence). The CDR3 totals 15 residues. Losses at the gene ends were 6 bases for V and 4 bases for J; bases not matched to a gene: 5. The CDR3 DNA is TGTGCCAGCAGACATCTAGCGGGGGGGCCAGATACGCAGTATTTT. Residues: CASRHLAGGPDTQYF.

This clonotype occurred many times. The chain recombines TRBV19 with TRBJ2-1; the match to TRBD2 covers 8 bases. There are 15 residues in the CDR3. The ends lost 6 bases at V and 5 bases at J; junction bases unmatched: 9. In germline, CDR1 is LNHDA, CDR2 SQIVND (reference sequence). CDR3 sequence (DNA): TGTGCCAGTAGATCCAGCGGGAGTTCTCACAATGAGCAGTTCTTC. Translating gives CASRSSGSSHNEQFF.

The chain uses TRBV2 and TRBJ2-1; D is unclear. The germline CDR1 and CDR2 sequences are SNHLY and FYNNEI. CDR3 length: 12 amino acids. V lost 6 bases and J lost 10, with 13 bases in between. This chain's CDR3 is CASRESSYEQFF. The CDR3 region has the DNA TGTGCCAGCAGGGAGAGCTCCTACGAGCAGTTCTTC.

This clonotype was seen repeatedly, ten times or more. Given a much more abundant clone one base away, this may be a read error. The conserved final phenylalanine or tryptophan is absent from the CDR3, which likely points to a read error. V usage is TRBV7-9 and J usage is TRBJ2-5; D is perhaps TRBD1 or TRBD2 (5 bases each). V lost 0 bases, J lost 9 bases, and 14 bases lay in between. CDR1 and CDR2 (germline): SEHNR, FQNEAQ (reference sequence). The CDR3 runs 14 residues. The chain's CDR3 is CASSLAGARGAQYL. CDR3 bases: TGTGCCAGCAGCTTAGCCGGAGCAAGAGGGGCCCAGTACCTC.

This clonotype was recorded at least ten times. The chain has TRBV2 and TRBJ2-1, with TRBD2 matching over 9 bases. This CDR3 region has 17 residues. CDR1 is SNHLY, CDR2 FYNNEI, per germline. Losses at the gene ends were 2 bases for V and 7 bases for J; bases not matched to a gene: 12. The CDR3 coding sequence is TGTGCCAGCAGTGAACTAGGCGGGGGGGCCTGGATAAATGAGCAGTTCTTC. This gives the protein CASSELGGGAWINEQFF.

This clonotype was picked up many times. The chain has TRBV20-1 and TRBJ2-5; 9 bases are shared with TRBD1. This CDR3 has 13 residues. V lost 6 bases to trimming and J lost 5 bases; unmatched junction nucleotides: 7. CDR1 is DFQATT and CDR2 is SNEGSKA in the germline V gene (reference sequence). The CDR3 DNA reads TGCAGTGCGCTCGACAGGGGGTGGGAGACCCAGTACTTC. Encoded protein: CSALDRGWETQYF.

This clonotype was seen ten or more times. The V gene is TRBV9, the J gene TRBJ2-7; TRBD1 might be the D (6 bases). This CDR3 is 14 amino acids long. The germline V and J ends were trimmed by 0 bases and 2 bases, with 9 bases remaining between them. Germline V CDR1 and CDR2: SGDLS, YYNGEE. As DNA, the CDR3 is TGTGCCAGCAGCGTAGCAGGGGACCCCTACGAGCAGTACTTC. Protein product: CASSVAGDPYEQYF.

Ten or more counts support this clonotype. The chain uses TRBV7-6 and TRBJ2-7; 11 bases are shared with TRBD1. With 5 bases clipped from V and 7 bases from J, the junction kept 4 bases outside the gene matches. Germline CDR1 and CDR2: SGHVS and FNYEAQ. CDR3 size: 13 residues. The CDR3 loop is CASSPGTGGEQYF. The CDR3 bases are TGTGCCAGCAGCCCCGGGACAGGGGGGGAGCAGTACTTC.

This clonotype was seen more than once but under ten times. This chain joins TRBV19 and TRBJ2-4; D unresolved. The CDR3 has 16 amino acids. Germline-derived CDR1 and CDR2 are LNHDA and SQIVND (reference sequence). Trimming cost V 4 bases and J 0 bases, with 13 bases left between them. The CDR3 bases are TGTGCCAGTAGTAATCGGGCCGGCCTAGCCAAAAACATTCAGTACTTC. Its protein is CASSNRAGLAKNIQYF. The full variable domain, with the rest looked up from reference TRBV19 and TRBJ2-4, is DGGITQSPKYLFRKEGQNVTLSCEQNLNHDAMYWYRQDPGQGLRLIYYSQIVNDFQKGDIAEGYSVSREKKESFPLTVTSAQKNPTAFYLCASSNRAGLAKNIQYFGAGTRLSVL.

This clonotype was counted at least ten times. The CDR3 coding sequence is TGTGCCACCAGCAGAGATCTTAGCGGGGGCTGGGAGACCCAGTACTTC. Residues: CATSRDLSGGWETQYF. This chain links TRBV15 with TRBJ2-5; TRBD2 agrees at 9 bases. CDR1 LNHNV and CDR2 YYDKDF come from the germline V gene (reference sequence). The CDR3 is 16 residues long. The J segment lost 5 bases and the V segment lost 0 bases, leaving 7 bases of the junction unmatched.

As to this clonotype: A read error may explain this, as a much larger clone is one base away. The chain employs TRBV20-1 and TRBJ2-1, with 8 bases that match TRBD2. The germline V gene has CDR1 DFQATT and CDR2 SNEGSKA (reference sequence). This CDR3 contains 15 residues. The CDR3 sequence: CSAKGLENNYNEQLF. CDR3 in DNA: TGCAGTGCTAAGGGACTAGAAAATAACTACAATGAGCAGCTCTTC.

This clonotype was counted only a few times. The J gene is TRBJ2-3, the V gene TRBV3-1; 10 bases line up with TRBD2. There are 15 residues in the CDR3. With V trimmed by 2 bases and J by 14 bases, 13 bases remained unmatched. Germline CDR1 and CDR2: LGHDT and YNNKEL (reference sequence). Written as DNA, the CDR3 is TGTGCCAGCAGCCAATATGCTCCTAGCGGGGGCCCCGTGTATTTT. The encoded protein is CASSQYAPSGGPVYF.